One and the same sample provided the 15 T cell receptor beta chains below, sequenced in a study of T cell responses to AZD1222 COVID-19 vaccine. Generated by immunoSEQ multiplex PCR, the TCRdb table keeps only in-frame clones and is missing some. The sample includes about 55,000 clones, 70% to 90% of them seen just once. The specimen was peripheral blood, collected on day 0 of AZD1222 vaccination. These receptors all stem from an adult in good health.

The chain uses TRBV19 and TRBJ1-6; 7 bases match TRBD1. The J segment lost 5 bases and the V segment lost 7 bases, leaving 5 bases of the junction unmatched. This CDR3 comprises 14 residues. Germline CDR1 is LNHDA and CDR2 is SQIVND (reference sequence). As DNA, the CDR3 is TGTGCCAGTAACCCCGGGACAGATAATTCACCCCTCCACTTT. This gives the protein CASNPGTDNSPLHF.

The J gene is TRBJ2-2, the V gene TRBV5-1; D tentatively fits TRBD1 or TRBD2 (6 bases each). The CDR3 runs to 17 residues. V dropped 4 bases and J dropped 5 bases, with 21 bases sitting between them. CDR1 and CDR2 from the germline V gene are SGHRS and YFSETQ. CDR3 residues: CASSQQIGGGRTGELFF. In nucleotides, the CDR3 is TGCGCCAGCAGCCAGCAGATCGGGGGCGGTCGGACCGGGGAGCTGTTTTTT.

The chain carries TRBV11-2 and TRBJ2-7; 8 nucleotides line up with TRBD2. The CDR3 contains 16 residues. The J segment lost 1 base and the V segment lost 3 bases, leaving 8 bases of the junction unmatched. Looked up from germline, CDR1 is SGHAT and CDR2 is FQNNGV. The CDR3 here is CASSFSGGPKSYEQYF. CDR3 nucleotide sequence: TGTGCCAGCAGCTTTTCGGGGGGGCCAAAATCCTACGAGCAGTACTTC.

The chain has TRBV15 and TRBJ2-3; 8 positions match TRBD2. The germline V gene encodes CDR1 LNHNV and CDR2 YYDKDF (reference sequence). CDR3 length: 16 amino acids. V lost 0 bases to trimming and J lost 3 bases; unmatched junction nucleotides: 5. CDR3 loop: CATSRDGGGLTDTQYF. In DNA form, the CDR3 reads TGTGCCACCAGCAGAGATGGCGGGGGGCTGACAGATACGCAGTATTTT.

The chain uses TRBV19 and TRBJ2-5; TRBD1 matches at 9 bases. V shed 5 bases, J shed 7 bases, and the junction held 8 bases outside the gene matches. CDR1 is LNHDA, CDR2 SQIVND, per germline (reference sequence). There are 14 residues in the CDR3. CDR3 coding DNA: TGTGCCAGTAGTCCTGGGACAGGGACGGGGACCCAGTACTTC. Translated: CASSPGTGTGTQYF.

The V call is TRBV12-3 or TRBV12-4, the J call TRBJ1-2; 10 positions agree with TRBD1. V lost 6 bases, J lost 12 bases, and 7 bases stayed unmatched. The CDR3 totals 12 residues. The CDR3, as DNA: TGTGCCAGCAGCCTCGGGGACAGGGGTAACACCTTC. It encodes CASSLGDRGNTF.

V usage is TRBV5-1 and J usage is TRBJ2-5; 8 nucleotides line up with TRBD2. CDR3 length: 14 amino acids. The V segment lost 2 bases and the J segment 1 base; nucleotides outside the gene matches: 1. Germline lookup yields CDR1 SGHRS and CDR2 YFSETQ. In DNA, the CDR3 is TGCGCCAGCAGCTTAGGGACTAGCCAAGAGACCCAGTACTTC. Protein: CASSLGTSQETQYF.

V usage is TRBV6-6 and J usage is TRBJ1-5; 9 positions agree with TRBD1. Per germline, CDR1 MNHNY and CDR2 SVGAGI (reference sequence). The J segment lost 6 bases and the V segment lost 5 bases, leaving 17 bases of the junction unmatched. CDR3 length: 18 residues. In nucleotides, the CDR3 is TGTGCCAGCAGTCCCCCGCGACAGGGGGTGGCTAGAACTCAGCCCCAGCATTTT. It yields the protein CASSPPRQGVARTQPQHF.

The chain combines TRBV7-9 with TRBJ2-7; 8 bases line up with TRBD1. The CDR3 sequence is 14 residues long. Per the germline V gene, CDR1 is SEHNR and CDR2 is FQNEAQ (reference sequence). J was trimmed by 3 bases and V by 5 bases; bases with no gene match: 6. The CDR3 DNA reads TGTGCCAGCAGCGTCCCGGGACAGGACTACGAGCAGTACTTC. Amino acids: CASSVPGQDYEQYF.

This chain uses TRBV2 with TRBJ1-1; 7 nucleotides line up with TRBD1. The trim removed 5 bases at V and 0 bases at J, leaving 3 bases unmatched. The CDR3 has 14 residues. The germline gives CDR1 SNHLY, CDR2 FYNNEI. Here the CDR3 DNA reads TGTGCCAGCAGTCTGGGACAGTTGAACACTGAAGCTTTCTTT. It translates to CASSLGQLNTEAFF. The full variable domain, completed using reference TRBV2 and TRBJ1-1, is EPEVTQTPSHQVTQMGQEVILRCVPISNHLYFYWYRQILGQKVEFLVSFYNNEISEKSEIFDDQFSVERPDGSNFTLKIRSTKLEDSAMYFCASSLGQLNTEAFFGQGTRLTVV.

The CDR3 DNA is TGTGCCAGCAGCTTAGCACCTAGTCAGGGTGGAAACACCATATATTTT. This codes for CASSLAPSQGGNTIYF. The chain joins TRBV7-8 to TRBJ1-3; perhaps TRBD1 as D (5 bases). The CDR3 extends over 16 amino acids. The V gene lost 0 bases and the J gene lost 3 bases, with 12 bases spanning the gap. Germline V gene lookup returns CDR1 SGHVS and CDR2 FQNEAQ.

The chain is built from TRBV5-1 and TRBJ1-1, with a tentative D call TRBD1 (5 bases). CDR1 and CDR2 (germline): SGHRS, YFSETQ. This CDR3 contains 12 residues. The V gene lost 5 bases and the J gene lost 1 base, with 6 bases spanning the gap. CDR3 loop: CASRGENTEAFF. In DNA, the CDR3 is TGCGCCAGCAGAGGGGAGAACACTGAAGCTTTCTTT.

This clone has just one count. V is TRBV20-1 and J is TRBJ2-3; TRBD2 matches at 10 bases. CDR3 length equals 16 residues. The ends lost 3 bases at V and 6 bases at J; junction bases unmatched: 12. From germline, CDR1 is DFQATT and CDR2 SNEGSKA (reference sequence). CDR3 bases: TGCAGTGCTAGTAGCGCTAGCGGGGGCTCAAGGGATACGCAGTATTTT. It yields the protein CSASSASGGSRDTQYF.

The CDR3 bases are TGTGCCAGCAGCTTCAGATCCGGGACAGATTACCTGGAAAATGAAAAACTGTTTTTT. It codes for CASSFRSGTDYLENEKLFF. The J gene is TRBJ1-4, the V gene TRBV11-2; 7 positions match TRBD1. The CDR3 spans 19 residues. Germline CDR1 reads SGHAT; CDR2 reads FQNNGV. The J segment lost 5 bases and the V segment lost 3 bases, leaving 18 bases of the junction unmatched.

DNA of the CDR3: TGTGCCAGCAGTTCACAGGCGAGTGAAGCTTTCTTT. This codes for CASSSQASEAFF. This chain links TRBV27 with TRBJ1-1; tentative D call: TRBD1 (5 bases). Looked up from germline, CDR1 is MNHEY and CDR2 is SMNVEV (reference sequence). Trimming left V 4 bases short and J 7 bases short, with 10 bases between. The CDR3 contains 12 residues.